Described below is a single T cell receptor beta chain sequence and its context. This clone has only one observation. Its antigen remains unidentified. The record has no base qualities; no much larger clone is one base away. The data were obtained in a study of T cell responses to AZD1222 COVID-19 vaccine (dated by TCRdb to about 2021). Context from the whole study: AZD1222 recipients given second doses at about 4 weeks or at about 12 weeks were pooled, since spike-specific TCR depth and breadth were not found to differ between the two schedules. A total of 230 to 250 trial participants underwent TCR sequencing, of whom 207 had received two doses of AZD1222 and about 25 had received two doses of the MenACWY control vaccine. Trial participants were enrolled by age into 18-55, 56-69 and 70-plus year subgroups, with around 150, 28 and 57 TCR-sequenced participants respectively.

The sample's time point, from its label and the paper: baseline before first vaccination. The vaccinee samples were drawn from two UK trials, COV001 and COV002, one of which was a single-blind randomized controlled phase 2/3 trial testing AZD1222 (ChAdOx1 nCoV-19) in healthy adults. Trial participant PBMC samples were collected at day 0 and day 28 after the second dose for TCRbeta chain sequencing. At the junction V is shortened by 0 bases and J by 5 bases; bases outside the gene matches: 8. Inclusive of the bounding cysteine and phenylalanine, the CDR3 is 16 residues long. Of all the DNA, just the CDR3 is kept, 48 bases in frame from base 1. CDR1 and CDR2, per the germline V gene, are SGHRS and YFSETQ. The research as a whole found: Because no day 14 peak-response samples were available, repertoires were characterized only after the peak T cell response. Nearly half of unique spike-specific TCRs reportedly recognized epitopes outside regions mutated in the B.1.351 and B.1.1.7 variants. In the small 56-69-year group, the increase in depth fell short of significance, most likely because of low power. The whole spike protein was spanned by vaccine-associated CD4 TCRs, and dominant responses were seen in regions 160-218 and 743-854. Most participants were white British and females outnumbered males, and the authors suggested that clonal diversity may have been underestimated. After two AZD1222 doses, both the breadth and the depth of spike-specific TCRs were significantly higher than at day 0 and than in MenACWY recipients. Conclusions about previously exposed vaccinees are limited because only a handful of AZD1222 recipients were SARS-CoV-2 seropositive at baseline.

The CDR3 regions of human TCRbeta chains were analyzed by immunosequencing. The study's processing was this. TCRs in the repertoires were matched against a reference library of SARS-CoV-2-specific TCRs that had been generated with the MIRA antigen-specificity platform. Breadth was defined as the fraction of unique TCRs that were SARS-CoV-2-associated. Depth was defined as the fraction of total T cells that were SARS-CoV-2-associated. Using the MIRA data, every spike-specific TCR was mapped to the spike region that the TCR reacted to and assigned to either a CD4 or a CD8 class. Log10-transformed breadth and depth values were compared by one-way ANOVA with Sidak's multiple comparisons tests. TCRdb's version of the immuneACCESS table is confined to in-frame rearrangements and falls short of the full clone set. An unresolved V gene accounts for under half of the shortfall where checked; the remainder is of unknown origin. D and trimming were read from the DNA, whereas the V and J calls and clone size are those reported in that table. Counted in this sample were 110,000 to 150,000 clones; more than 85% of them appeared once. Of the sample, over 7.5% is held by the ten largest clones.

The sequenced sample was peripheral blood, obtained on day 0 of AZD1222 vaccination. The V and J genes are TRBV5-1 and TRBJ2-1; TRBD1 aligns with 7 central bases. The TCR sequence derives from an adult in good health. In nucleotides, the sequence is TGCGCCAGCAGCTTGGAACAGGGGTTGGTAGACAATGAGCAGTTCTTC. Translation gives CASSLEQGLVDNEQFF.